The sequence of this T cell receptor beta chain was determined in a study of blood T cell repertoires in COVID-19 (TCRdb year 2020). At the level of the whole study: The collaborator samples originated in the United States, Italy and Spain and spanned the acute and convalescent phases of COVID-19. The repertoires were released in a freely available public database intended as a resource for research on the immune response to SARS-CoV-2. The dataset comprised deeply sampled blood TCRbeta repertoires from subjects exposed to, actively infected with, or recovered from COVID-19. Sample metadata almost always included a de-identified subject ID, COVID-19 status, age in years and sex. The prospective study material was composed of cDNA or gDNA derived from T cells, B-cell-depleted T cells, or PBMCs. The samples were drawn from the first 160 participants of the ongoing ImmuneRACE study and from 950 to 1,500 subjects provided by 6 global collaborators. Where available, HLA class I and class II types were obtained from metadata supplied by the sample provider rather than from assay-based typing. General study outcomes and caveats: The quantity of clinical and demographic metadata differed by source and by participant and was supplied without curation.

Whole blood was collected in K2EDTA tubes by collaborating institutions according to the institutions' own protocols. Collaborator samples were shipped for TCRbeta analysis as frozen whole blood, isolated PBMCs, or DNA extracted from either sample type. TCRbeta CDR3 regions were amplified from genomic DNA using the immunoSEQ Assay, a bias-controlled multiplex PCR. Processing in the source paper ran as follows. Nucleated cell counts per sample were estimated from amplification of reference gene primers within the assay. To quantify the absolute abundance of each unique TCRbeta CDR3 rearrangement, sequence reads were collapsed and filtered. Productive Simpson clonality was computed per sample as the square root of Simpson's diversity index over productive rearrangements. This is the immuneACCESS table as TCRdb keeps it, with only in-frame sequences that have V and J called. A part of the clones is gone; compared with another copy, unresolved V genes explain less than half, and the rest is unexplained. V, J and clone size are those of that table, while D and trimming were read from the DNA. The sample records approximately 140,000 clones, approximately 80% of which are singletons. Around 1.5% of the sample belongs to the ten largest clones.

Notes on this clone: The target of this receptor is not known. No much larger clonotype is one base removed from it; base qualities were not supplied.

In the germline V gene, CDR1 corresponds to MDHEN and CDR2 to SYDVKM. The CDR3 starts with the cysteine, ends with the phenylalanine, and has 15 residues. Only the CDR3 portion is preserved as DNA: 45 bases, with reading frame beginning at the first base. At the junction V is shortened by 4 bases and J by 2 bases, with 12 bases in between. The chain is made from TRBV28 and TRBJ1-5; TRBD1 is possibly the D segment (6 matching bases). This clonotype originated in a human donor in a cohort sampled during active COVID-19. The sequencing sample was made of peripheral blood. The sequence in DNA is TGTGCCAGCAGTTACAGGGTCGGAGGCAATCAGCCCCAGCATTTT. This gives the protein CASSYRVGGNQPQHF.